This entry lists 28 T cell receptor beta chains sequenced from one sample in a study of shared clonotypes between healthy human individuals. TCRdb keeps only in-frame clones here, not all; method: immunoSEQ multiplex PCR. The table shows approximately 250,000 clones, with approximately 70% occurring only once. Material for sequencing was memory CD4+ T cells sorted from blood. The subset denotes: CD45RA-negative fraction. Receptors were obtained from a young man in good health.

CDR3 DNA sequence: TGTGCCATCAGTGAGTCCTCCATGACTAGTAGTTTCCACGAGCAGTACTTC. Its protein product is CAISESSMTSSFHEQYF. The chain recombines TRBV10-3 with TRBJ2-7, with D perhaps matching TRBD2 (6 bases). The germline V gene encodes CDR1 ENHRY and CDR2 SYGVKD. V was cut by 0 bases and J by 5 bases, with 20 bases left in between. The CDR3 has 17 amino acids.

This clone was seen more than once but under ten times. This chain connects TRBV5-1 to TRBJ1-1; tentatively, D is TRBD1 (6 bases). From germline, CDR1 is SGHRS and CDR2 YFSETQ. The ends were cut back, 0 bases at V and 4 bases at J, with 13 bases in the middle. This CDR3 region has 15 residues. CDR3 sequence reads: CASSLETGFGTEAFF. In DNA, the CDR3 is TGCGCCAGCAGCTTGGAAACAGGGTTCGGCACTGAAGCTTTCTTT.

The V call is TRBV2, the J call TRBJ2-3; D may match TRBD1 or TRBD2 (5 bases each). In germline, CDR1 is SNHLY, CDR2 FYNNEI. CDR3 length: 14 residues. V lost 3 bases to trimming and J lost 2 bases, with 9 bases between them. The CDR3 region is CASSDGTNTDTQYF. In nucleotides, the CDR3 is TGTGCCAGCAGTGACGGGACGAACACAGATACGCAGTATTTT.

In this sample, this clone turned up once. J is TRBJ2-7 and V is TRBV11-2; D call uncertain. Trimming stripped 0 bases from V and 3 bases from J, with 6 bases between. CDR1 and CDR2 (germline): SGHAT, FQNNGV. The CDR3 has 13 amino acids. The CDR3 reads CASSLDQLYEQYF. In nucleotides, the CDR3 is TGTGCCAGCAGCTTAGATCAACTCTACGAGCAGTACTTC. Full variable domain (rest looked up from reference TRBV11-2 and TRBJ2-7): EAGVAQSPRYKIIEKRQSVAFWCNPISGHATLYWYQQILGQGPKLLIQFQNNGVVDDSQLPKDRFSAERLKGVDSTLKIQPAKLEDSAVYLCASSLDQLYEQYFGPGTRLTVT.

The J gene is TRBJ2-4, the V gene TRBV6-1; TRBD1 is a possible D gene (6 bases). The germline V gene has CDR1 MNHNS and CDR2 SASEGT. The CDR3 has 16 amino acids. V was pared by 4 bases and J by 5 bases, with 18 bases between. CDR3 protein: CASSAKTGRDENIQYF. For the CDR3, the DNA is TGTGCCAGCAGTGCTAAAACAGGGAGAGATGAAAACATTCAGTACTTC.

V usage is TRBV5-5 and J usage is TRBJ1-1; TRBD1 is a possible D gene (5 bases). Germline V gives CDR1 SGHKS, CDR2 YYEKEE (reference sequence). V lost 3 bases to trimming and J lost 3 bases, with 15 bases between them. CDR3 length: 15 amino acids. CDR3: CASSSRPRGDTEAFF. In DNA, the CDR3 is TGTGCCAGCAGCTCACGGCCGCGGGGGGACACTGAAGCTTTCTTT.

This chain joins TRBV28 and TRBJ1-3, with D perhaps TRBD1 (5 bases). Germline CDR1 reads MDHEN; CDR2 reads SYDVKM. The V end was cut by 10 bases, the J end by 3 bases, with 13 bases between. This CDR3 spans 13 amino acids. The CDR3 DNA sequence: TGTGCCACCCGAGACAGCAATGGAAACACCATATATTTT. Translating gives CATRDSNGNTIYF.

The rearrangement joins TRBV4-3 to TRBJ2-4; 8 bases align to TRBD1. Trimming removed 0 bases from V and 4 bases from J; junction bases left unmatched: 8. The CDR3 sequence is 17 residues long. CDR1 is LGHNA, CDR2 YSLEER, per germline. The CDR3 is CASSQDLSWTGKNIQYF. The CDR3, as DNA: TGCGCCAGCAGCCAAGACCTCTCCTGGACAGGGAAAAACATTCAGTACTTC.

This clone was recorded a few times. V gene TRBV2 combines with J gene TRBJ1-4; D uncertain. The germline CDR1 and CDR2 sequences are SNHLY and FYNNEI. CDR3 length equals 14 residues. Between the trimmed V and J ends, which lost 7 bases and 6 bases, there was a span of 15 bases. CDR3 nucleotide sequence: TGTGCCAGCATCAGACCCATTCTTGATGAAAAACTGTTTTTT. Translation gives CASIRPILDEKLFF.

The J gene is TRBJ1-5, the V gene TRBV19; D perhaps matches TRBD1 (5 bases). Germline assignment: CDR1 LNHDA and CDR2 SQIVND (reference sequence). The CDR3 runs 17 residues. V was pared by 0 bases and J by 7 bases, with 19 bases between. The CDR3 spells CASSIEPGWQGGQPQHF. The CDR3 coding sequence is TGTGCCAGTAGTATAGAGCCCGGGTGGCAGGGAGGCCAGCCCCAGCATTTT. The full variable domain, in which reference TRBV19 and TRBJ1-5 provide the parts outside the CDR3, is DGGITQSPKYLFRKEGQNVTLSCEQNLNHDAMYWYRQDPGQGLRLIYYSQIVNDFQKGDIAEGYSVSREKKESFPLTVTSAQKNPTAFYLCASSIEPGWQGGQPQHFGDGTRLSIL.

This chain uses TRBV28 with TRBJ2-7; unclear D gene. Germline loops: CDR1 MDHEN, CDR2 SYDVKM. The ends were cut back, 7 bases at V and 5 bases at J, with 21 bases in the middle. The CDR3 length is 15 residues. The CDR3: CASTSLLFPFHEQYF. The CDR3 DNA follows: TGTGCCAGCACCTCCCTCCTATTTCCTTTCCACGAGCAGTACTTC.

This clone was observed a handful of times. CDR3 protein: CASSPLSGNYEQYF. CDR3 nucleotide sequence: TGTGCCAGCAGTCCCCTTTCAGGAAACTACGAGCAGTACTTC. The chain is built from TRBV28 and TRBJ2-7, with unresolved D. V was shortened by 5 bases and J by 3 bases, with 14 bases between the two germline ends. The CDR3 runs to 14 residues. The germline gives CDR1 MDHEN, CDR2 SYDVKM.

The chain combines TRBV5-8 with TRBJ2-7; 10 bases are a match to TRBD2. The CDR3 runs 16 residues. V dropped 3 bases and J dropped 2; count of bases not matched to a gene: 8. From germline, CDR1 is SGHTS and CDR2 YDEGEE. The CDR3 loop reads CASSSGGLAGAYEQYF. The CDR3 bases are TGTGCCAGCAGCTCGGGTGGTCTAGCGGGAGCCTACGAGCAGTACTTC.

This clone was recorded once. The chain links TRBV10-3 to TRBJ1-5; D gene uncertain. Germline CDR1 ENHRY, CDR2 SYGVKD. This CDR3 is built from 15 residues. V was clipped by 4 bases and J by 0 bases, with 10 bases between them. The CDR3 DNA is TGTGCCATCAGTGGAGCGAGGGATAGCAATCAGCCCCAGCATTTT. Translation: CAISGARDSNQPQHF.

The genes are TRBV6-5 and TRBJ1-1, with D unclear. The CDR3 contains 12 residues. V lost 10 bases and J 3 bases, leaving 12 bases between the germline ends. The germline gives CDR1 MNHEY, CDR2 SVGAGI. CDR3 coding DNA: TGTGCCACCTCGTCCACGGACACTGAAGCTTTCTTT. Amino acids: CATSSTDTEAFF.

The V call is TRBV18, the J call TRBJ2-1; the D gene is possibly TRBD1 (6 bases). Trimming stripped 5 bases from V and 1 base from J, with 12 bases between. Germline V gene lookup returns CDR1 KGHSH and CDR2 LQKENI. The CDR3 loop spans 15 amino acids. In nucleotides, the CDR3 is TGTGCCAGCTCAGGCAGGGGCAAGTCCTACAATGAGCAGTTCTTC. It is translated as CASSGRGKSYNEQFF. Full variable domain (outside the CDR3, taken from reference TRBV18 and TRBJ2-1): NAGVMQNPRHLVRRRGQEARLRCSPMKGHSHVYWYRQLPEEGLKFMVYLQKENIIDESGMPKERFSAEFPKEGPSILRIQQVVRGDSAAYFCASSGRGKSYNEQFFGPGTRLTVL.

The V and J genes are TRBV30 and TRBJ2-1; 9 nucleotides align to TRBD2. Per germline, CDR1 GTSNPN and CDR2 SVGIG (reference sequence). The junction had 7 bases not matched to a gene; V was cut back by 5 bases and J by 5 bases. This CDR3 has 14 amino acids. The CDR3, as DNA: TGTGCCTGGGGCCCGGGACTAGCCGACAATGAGCAGTTCTTC. Translating it yields CAWGPGLADNEQFF.

The gene calls are TRBV7-2 and TRBJ2-1; a possible D gene is TRBD2 (5 bases). CDR1 and CDR2 (germline): SGHTA, FQGNSA. The CDR3 is 13 amino acids. V lost 3 bases, J lost 5 bases, and 8 bases lay in between. CDR3 protein: CASSFGGNNEQFF. DNA of the CDR3: TGTGCCAGCAGCTTTGGAGGAAACAATGAGCAGTTCTTC.

Here the CDR3 reads CATEQADTQYF. The CDR3 region has the DNA TGTGCCACCGAACAGGCAGATACGCAGTATTTT. The chain joins TRBV10-3 to TRBJ2-3; perhaps TRBD1 as D (5 bases). Trimming cost V 10 bases and J 4 bases, with 9 bases left between them. The V gene's germline CDR1 is ENHRY and CDR2 SYGVKD. There are 11 residues in the CDR3.

The chain links TRBV5-6 to TRBJ2-7, with D possibly matching TRBD2 (6 bases). Germline lookup yields CDR1 SGHDT and CDR2 YYEEEE. The V and J ends lost 4 bases and 5 bases respectively, with 13 bases between them. This CDR3 has 13 residues. This CDR3 is CASSRRGVDEQYF. The CDR3 DNA reads TGTGCCAGCAGCCGGCGGGGCGTAGACGAGCAGTACTTC.

The chain combines TRBV10-1 with TRBJ1-5; possibly TRBD1 for D (6 bases). V was shortened by 10 bases and J by 5 bases, with 15 bases between the two germline ends. This CDR3 is 13 amino acids long. In germline, CDR1 is WNHNN, CDR2 SYGVQD (reference sequence). The CDR3 bases are TGCGCCAAATCCGACAGGACCGATCAGCCCCAGCATTTT. This encodes CAKSDRTDQPQHF.

The genes are TRBV6-4 and TRBJ2-1, with TRBD2 matching over 10 bases. J gave up 8 bases and V 6 bases, and 19 bases lay outside the gene matches. CDR3 length equals 18 residues. The germline CDR1 and CDR2 sequences are MRHNA and SNTAGT. CDR3 sequence: CASSGQGQSGLAIDEQFF. The CDR3 region has the DNA TGTGCCAGCAGCGGGCAGGGGCAGTCGGGACTAGCGATCGATGAGCAGTTCTTC.

For the CDR3, the DNA is TGTGCCAGCAGGGAACAGGGGCCCGCCTACGAGCAGTACTTC. It codes for CASREQGPAYEQYF. The rearrangement uses TRBV2 and TRBJ2-7; 7 positions agree with TRBD1. The CDR3 has 14 amino acids. Trimming removed 6 bases from V and 2 bases from J; junction bases left unmatched: 7. From germline, CDR1 is SNHLY and CDR2 FYNNEI.

This rearrangement joins TRBV15 to TRBJ2-1; TRBD1 agrees at 9 bases. Germline CDR1 and CDR2: LNHNV and YYDKDF (reference sequence). The J segment lost 5 bases and the V segment lost 3 bases, leaving 5 bases of the junction unmatched. CDR3 length equals 15 residues. DNA for the CDR3: TGTGCCACCAGCAGCCCGGGACAGGGACACAATGAGCAGTTCTTC. Amino acids: CATSSPGQGHNEQFF.

The chain combines TRBV27 with TRBJ2-1; 14 nucleotides match TRBD2. Trimming at V came to 5 bases and at J to 8 bases, leaving 8 bases not matched to a gene. Per germline, CDR1 MNHEY and CDR2 SMNVEV (reference sequence). The CDR3 totals 16 residues. The CDR3 DNA reads TGTGCCAGCAGTCCTGGGACTAGCGGGAGATTCTATGAGCAGTTCTTC. Amino acids: CASSPGTSGRFYEQFF.

V gene TRBV23-1 combines with J gene TRBJ1-1; D may be TRBD1 (6 bases). TRBV23-1 falls under the ORF class, with uncertain function. The CDR3 is made up of 18 amino acids. The germline V and J ends were trimmed by 4 bases and 0 bases, with 21 bases remaining between them. CDR3 sequence reads: CASSPPTPYRVMNTEAFF. The CDR3 DNA sequence: TGCGCCAGCAGTCCTCCGACTCCATACAGGGTTATGAACACTGAAGCTTTCTTT.

The genes are TRBV27 and TRBJ2-2, with D possibly matching TRBD2 (5 bases). CDR1 and CDR2 from the germline V gene are MNHEY and SMNVEV (reference sequence). V lost 4 bases, J lost 5 bases, and 11 bases lay in between. The CDR3 length is 14 residues. The DNA for the CDR3 is TGTGCCAGCAGTTCATCACCGGGAACCGGGGAGCTGTTTTTT. It yields the protein CASSSSPGTGELFF.

The V and J genes are TRBV9 and TRBJ1-2, with unresolved D. Germline lookup yields CDR1 SGDLS and CDR2 YYNGEE. V lost 0 bases and J 8 bases, leaving 11 bases between the germline ends. The CDR3 length is 13 residues. In DNA form, the CDR3 reads TGTGCCAGCAGCGTAGAGTGGGATTGGGGCTACACCTTC. It is translated as CASSVEWDWGYTF.